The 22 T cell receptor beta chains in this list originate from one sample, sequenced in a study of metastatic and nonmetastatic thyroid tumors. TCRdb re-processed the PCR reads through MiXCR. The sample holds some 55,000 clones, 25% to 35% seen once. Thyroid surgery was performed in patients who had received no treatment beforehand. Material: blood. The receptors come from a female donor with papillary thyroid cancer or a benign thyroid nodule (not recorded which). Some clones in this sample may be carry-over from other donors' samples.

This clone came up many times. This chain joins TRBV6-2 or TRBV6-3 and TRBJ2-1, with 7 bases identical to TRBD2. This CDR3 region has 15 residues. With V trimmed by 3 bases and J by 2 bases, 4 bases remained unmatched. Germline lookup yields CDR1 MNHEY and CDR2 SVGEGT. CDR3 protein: CASSYTGGTYNEQFF. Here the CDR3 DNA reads TGTGCCAGCAGTTATACGGGAGGTACCTACAATGAGCAGTTCTTC.

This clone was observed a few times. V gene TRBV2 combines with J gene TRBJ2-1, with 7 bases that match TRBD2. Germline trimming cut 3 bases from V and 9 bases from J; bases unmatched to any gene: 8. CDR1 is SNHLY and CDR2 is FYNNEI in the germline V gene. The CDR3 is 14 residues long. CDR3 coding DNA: TGTGCCAGCAGTGATATGACTAGCTGGGGTGAGCAGTTCTTC. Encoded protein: CASSDMTSWGEQFF.

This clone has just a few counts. CDR3 sequence: CASRESNQPQHF. The DNA of the CDR3 is TGTGCCAGCAGGGAGAGCAATCAGCCCCAGCATTTT. The J gene is TRBJ1-5, the V gene TRBV2; no clear D. Trimming cost V 6 bases and J 1 base, with 4 bases left between them. Germline values: CDR1 SNHLY, CDR2 FYNNEI. CDR3 size: 12 residues.

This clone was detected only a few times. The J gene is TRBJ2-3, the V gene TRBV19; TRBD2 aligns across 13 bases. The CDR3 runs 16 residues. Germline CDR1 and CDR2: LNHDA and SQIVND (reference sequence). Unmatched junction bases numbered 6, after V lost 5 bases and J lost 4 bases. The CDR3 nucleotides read TGTGCCAGTAGTGATGAACTAGCGGGAGGGCCAGATACGCAGTATTTT. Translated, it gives CASSDELAGGPDTQYF.

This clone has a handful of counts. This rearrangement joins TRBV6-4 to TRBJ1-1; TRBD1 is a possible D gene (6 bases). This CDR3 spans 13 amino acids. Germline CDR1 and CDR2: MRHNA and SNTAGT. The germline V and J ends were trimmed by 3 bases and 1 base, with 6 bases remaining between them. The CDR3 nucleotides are TGTGCCAGCAGTGAGACAGGGAACACTGAAGCTTTCTTT. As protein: CASSETGNTEAFF.

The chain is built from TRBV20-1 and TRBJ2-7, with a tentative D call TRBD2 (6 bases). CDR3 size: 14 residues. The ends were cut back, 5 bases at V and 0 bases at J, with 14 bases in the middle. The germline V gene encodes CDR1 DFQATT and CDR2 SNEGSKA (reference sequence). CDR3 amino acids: CSAVRDLTSYEQYF. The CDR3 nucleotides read TGCAGTGCTGTGCGGGACCTAACCTCCTACGAGCAGTACTTC.

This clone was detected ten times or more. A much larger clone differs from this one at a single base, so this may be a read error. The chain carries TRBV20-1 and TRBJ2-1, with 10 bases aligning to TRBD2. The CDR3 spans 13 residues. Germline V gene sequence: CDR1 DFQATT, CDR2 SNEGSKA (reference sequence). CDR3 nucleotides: TGCAGTGCTAAGGGGACTAGCGACAATGGGCAGTTCTTC. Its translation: CSAKGTSDNGQFF.

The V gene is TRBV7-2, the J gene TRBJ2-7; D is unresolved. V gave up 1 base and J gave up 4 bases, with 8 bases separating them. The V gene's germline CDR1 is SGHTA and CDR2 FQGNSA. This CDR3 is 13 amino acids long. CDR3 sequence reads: CASSLEVGYEQYF. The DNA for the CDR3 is TGTGCCAGCAGCTTAGAGGTGGGTTACGAGCAGTACTTC.

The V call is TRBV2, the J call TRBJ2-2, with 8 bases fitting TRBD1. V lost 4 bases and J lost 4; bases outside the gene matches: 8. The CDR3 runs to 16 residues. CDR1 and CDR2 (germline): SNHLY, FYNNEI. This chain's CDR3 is CASSVKGQAFTGELFF. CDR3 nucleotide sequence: TGTGCCAGCAGTGTCAAGGGACAGGCTTTCACCGGGGAGCTGTTTTTT.

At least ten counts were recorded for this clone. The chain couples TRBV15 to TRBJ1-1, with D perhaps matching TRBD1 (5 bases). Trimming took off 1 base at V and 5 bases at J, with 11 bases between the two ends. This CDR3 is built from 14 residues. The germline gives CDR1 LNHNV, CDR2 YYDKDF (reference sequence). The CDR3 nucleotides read TGTGCCACCAGCAGAGTAGGGGAAGAAACTGAAGCTTTCTTT. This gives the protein CATSRVGEETEAFF.

For the CDR3, the DNA is TGTGCCAGCAGTTTTGGACTAAGAAATAATTCACCCCTCCACTTT. Its translation: CASSFGLRNNSPLHF. V and J are TRBV12-3 or TRBV12-4 and TRBJ1-6, with D uncertain. V lost 3 bases and J 5 bases, leaving 11 bases between the germline ends. This CDR3 spans 15 amino acids.

The CDR3 bases are TGTGCCAGCAGTGTTAGGATCACAGATACGCAGTATTTT. It is translated as CASSVRITDTQYF. V and J are TRBV6-4 and TRBJ2-3; no clear D gene. V lost 4 bases to trimming and J lost 2 bases, with 7 bases between them. The CDR3 covers 13 residues. The germline CDR1 and CDR2 sequences are MRHNA and SNTAGT.

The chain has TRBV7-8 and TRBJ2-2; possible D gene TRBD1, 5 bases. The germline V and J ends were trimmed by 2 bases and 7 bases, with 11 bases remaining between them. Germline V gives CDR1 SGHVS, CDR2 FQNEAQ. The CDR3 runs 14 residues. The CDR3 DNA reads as TGTGCCAGCAGCTTACGGCCAGGGCACGGGGAGCTGTTTTTT. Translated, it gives CASSLRPGHGELFF.

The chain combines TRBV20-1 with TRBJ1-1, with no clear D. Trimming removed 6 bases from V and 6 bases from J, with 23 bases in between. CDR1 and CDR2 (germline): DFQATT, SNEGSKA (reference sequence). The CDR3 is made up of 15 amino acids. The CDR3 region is CSANSPRRPNPEAFF. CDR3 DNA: TGCAGTGCAAACTCCCCGCGGAGACCCAATCCTGAAGCTTTCTTT.

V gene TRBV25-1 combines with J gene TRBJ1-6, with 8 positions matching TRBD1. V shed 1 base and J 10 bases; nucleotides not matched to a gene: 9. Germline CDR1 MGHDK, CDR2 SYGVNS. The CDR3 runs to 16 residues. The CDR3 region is CASSEFGTGRRSPLHF. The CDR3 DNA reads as TGTGCCAGCAGTGAATTTGGGACAGGTCGTAGGTCACCCCTCCACTTT.

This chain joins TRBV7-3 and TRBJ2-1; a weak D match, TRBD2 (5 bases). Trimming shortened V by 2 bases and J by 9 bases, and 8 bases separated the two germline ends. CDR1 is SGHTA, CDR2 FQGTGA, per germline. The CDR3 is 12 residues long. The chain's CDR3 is CASSLRGSEQFF. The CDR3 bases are TGTGCCAGCAGCTTACGGGGTTCTGAGCAGTTCTTC.

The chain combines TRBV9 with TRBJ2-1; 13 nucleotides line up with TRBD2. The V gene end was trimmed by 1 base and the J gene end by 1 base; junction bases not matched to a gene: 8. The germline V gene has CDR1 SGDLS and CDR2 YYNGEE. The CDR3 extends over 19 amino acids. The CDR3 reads CASSVTGLAGFSSYNEQFF. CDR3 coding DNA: TGTGCCAGCAGCGTAACGGGACTAGCGGGGTTCTCATCCTACAATGAGCAGTTCTTC.

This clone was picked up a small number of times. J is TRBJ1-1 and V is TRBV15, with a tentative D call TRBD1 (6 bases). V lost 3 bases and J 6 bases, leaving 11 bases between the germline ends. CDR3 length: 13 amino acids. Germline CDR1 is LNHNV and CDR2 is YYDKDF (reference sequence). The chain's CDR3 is CATSREGGAEAFF. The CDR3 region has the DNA TGTGCCACCAGCAGGGAGGGGGGCGCTGAAGCTTTCTTT.

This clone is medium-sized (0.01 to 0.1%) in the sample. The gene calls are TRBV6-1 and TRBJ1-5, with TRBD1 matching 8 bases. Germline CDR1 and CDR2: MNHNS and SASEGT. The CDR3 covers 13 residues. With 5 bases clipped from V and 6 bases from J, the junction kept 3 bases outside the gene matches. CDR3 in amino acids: CASSPQGVQPQHF. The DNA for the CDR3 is TGTGCCAGCAGTCCACAGGGGGTTCAGCCCCAGCATTTT.

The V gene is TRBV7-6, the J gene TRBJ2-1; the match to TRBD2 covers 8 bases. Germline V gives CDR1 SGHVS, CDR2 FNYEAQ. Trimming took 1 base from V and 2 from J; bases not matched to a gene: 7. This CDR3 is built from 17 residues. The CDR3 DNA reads TGTGCCAGCAGCTTAGAAACGGGGGGGCAAGCCTACAATGAGCAGTTCTTC. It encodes CASSLETGGQAYNEQFF.

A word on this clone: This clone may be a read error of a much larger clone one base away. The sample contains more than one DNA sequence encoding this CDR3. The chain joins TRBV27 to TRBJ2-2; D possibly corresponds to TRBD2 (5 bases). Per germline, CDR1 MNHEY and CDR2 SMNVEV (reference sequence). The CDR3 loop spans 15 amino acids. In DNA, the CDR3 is TGTGCCAGCAGTACCGGGATCCCGTACACCGGGGAGCTATTTTTT. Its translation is CASSTGIPYTGELFF.

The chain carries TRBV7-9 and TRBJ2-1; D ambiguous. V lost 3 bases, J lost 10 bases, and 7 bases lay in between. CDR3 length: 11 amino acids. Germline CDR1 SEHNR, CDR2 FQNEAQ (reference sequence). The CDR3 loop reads CASSFLGEQFF. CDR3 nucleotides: TGTGCCAGCAGCTTCCTTGGAGAGCAGTTCTTC.